The next 17 T cell receptor beta chains were all read from a single sample in a study of cytomegalovirus exposure and HLA in healthy donors. PCR was performed using 60 Vbeta and 13 Jbeta primers. The data were produced by immunoSEQ multiplex PCR, yet TCRdb's version contains in-frame clones alone and is incomplete. Among approximately 180,000 clones listed, about 80% were seen once. Source material: PBMCs. All receptors derive from a woman aged 55-69 years in good health and CMV-seropositive.

The gene calls are TRBV5-1 and TRBJ2-5, with D perhaps matching TRBD2 (6 bases). CDR3 length: 14 amino acids. Deletions cut 0 bases from V and 7 bases from J, with 13 bases between. The germline V gene encodes CDR1 SGHRS and CDR2 YFSETQ. The CDR3 nucleotides are TGCGCCAGCAGCTTGGAGGGCTGGAGGGGGACCCAGTACTTC. Amino acid sequence: CASSLEGWRGTQYF.

The chain carries TRBV29-1 and TRBJ2-3, with TRBD1 as a possible D gene (5 bases). V lost 6 bases to trimming and J lost 1 base, with 14 bases between them. The length of the CDR3 is 14 residues. The germline CDR1 and CDR2 sequences are SQVTM and ANQGSEA. The CDR3 DNA sequence: TGCAGCGTCATTCTAGGGGTAGGCACAGATACGCAGTATTTT. Residues: CSVILGVGTDTQYF.

The gene calls are TRBV7-6 and TRBJ2-4, with TRBD1 identical over 9 bases. V was clipped by 1 base and J by 11 bases; unmatched bases: 9. CDR1 and CDR2 (germline): SGHVS, FNYEAQ. CDR3 length: 15 amino acids. DNA for the CDR3: TGTGCCAGCAGCTTAGGTGGGACAGGGCTCCCGTTTCAGTACTTC. It translates to CASSLGGTGLPFQYF.

In its sample, this clone was seen a few times. This chain uses TRBV19 with TRBJ2-2, with TRBD2 identical over 9 bases. The germline V gene encodes CDR1 LNHDA and CDR2 SQIVND (reference sequence). This CDR3 comprises 19 residues. The J segment lost 3 bases and the V segment lost 7 bases, leaving 18 bases of the junction unmatched. CDR3 in DNA: TGTGCCAGTATCCCGACCTTCTCGCGGGAGGGCCAATACACCGGGGAGCTGTTTTTT. This gives the protein CASIPTFSREGQYTGELFF. Drawing the rest from reference TRBV19 and TRBJ2-2, the complete variable domain is DGGITQSPKYLFRKEGQNVTLSCEQNLNHDAMYWYRQDPGQGLRLIYYSQIVNDFQKGDIAEGYSVSREKKESFPLTVTSAQKNPTAFYLCASIPTFSREGQYTGELFFGEGSRLTVL.

The V and J genes are TRBV6-5 and TRBJ1-6; possible D gene TRBD1, 5 bases. This CDR3 is built from 15 residues. V gave up 5 bases and J gave up 7 bases, with 15 bases separating them. The V gene's germline CDR1 is MNHEY and CDR2 SVGAGI. The CDR3 loop reads CASSPRGVRNSPLHF. In DNA form, the CDR3 reads TGTGCCAGCAGTCCTCGGGGGGTTCGGAATTCACCCCTCCACTTT.

The rearrangement links TRBV4-2 to TRBJ2-1, with 12 bases lining up with TRBD2. This CDR3 is 16 amino acids long. The junction had 8 bases not matched to a gene; V was cut back by 3 bases and J by 8 bases. Germline V gene sequence: CDR1 LGHNA, CDR2 YNFKEQ. DNA for the CDR3: TGTGCCAGCAGCCAGCTTCTAGCGGGGGGGCTCGATGAGCAGTTCTTC. It is translated as CASSQLLAGGLDEQFF.

The chain recombines TRBV5-6 with TRBJ2-7, with 8 positions matching TRBD1. Germline values: CDR1 SGHDT, CDR2 YYEEEE. CDR3 length: 14 residues. The V segment lost 0 bases and the J segment 3 bases; nucleotides outside the gene matches: 2. CDR3 region: CASSLAGGFYEQYF. Here the CDR3 DNA reads TGTGCCAGCAGCTTGGCAGGGGGCTTCTACGAGCAGTACTTC. Based on the CDR3 plus reference TRBV5-6 and TRBJ2-7, the full variable domain is DAGVTQSPTHLIKTRGQQVTLRCSPKSGHDTVSWYQQALGQGPQFIFQYYEEEERQRGNFPDRFSGHQFPNYSSELNVNALLLGDSALYLCASSLAGGFYEQYFGPGTRLTVT.

V usage is TRBV28 and J usage is TRBJ2-7; D ambiguous. This CDR3 spans 14 amino acids. Germline CDR1 and CDR2: MDHEN and SYDVKM. Trimming took off 5 bases at V and 6 bases at J, with 17 bases between the two ends. The CDR3 region is CASSDSVSIGEQYF. The CDR3 bases are TGTGCCAGCAGTGATTCGGTTTCTATCGGCGAGCAGTACTTC.

The rearrangement joins TRBV7-2 to TRBJ2-3; D gene uncertain. Germline V gives CDR1 SGHTA, CDR2 FQGNSA. The CDR3 has 16 residues. The V and J ends lost 4 bases and 3 bases respectively, with 17 bases between them. The CDR3 sequence is CASSSEFWMGTDTQYF. The CDR3 DNA sequence: TGTGCCAGCAGCTCGGAGTTTTGGATGGGTACAGATACGCAGTATTTT.

The CDR3 reads CASSGTGLQPQHF. CDR3 nucleotide sequence: TGTGCCAGCAGCGGAACAGGGTTACAGCCCCAGCATTTT. The V gene is TRBV5-4, the J gene TRBJ1-5; perhaps TRBD1 as D (6 bases). Germline V lookup: CDR1 SGHNT, CDR2 YYREEE (reference sequence). The V and J ends lost 4 bases and 7 bases respectively, with 12 bases between them. The CDR3 length is 13 residues.

The chain has TRBV6-1 and TRBJ1-2; 9 bases align to TRBD1. V lost 1 base, J lost 4 bases, and 10 bases stayed unmatched. The CDR3 has 17 residues. The germline CDR1 and CDR2 sequences are MNHNS and SASEGT. The CDR3 sequence: CASSEGVGTGSSYGYTF. CDR3 DNA: TGTGCCAGCAGTGAAGGGGTGGGGACAGGGTCTTCCTATGGCTACACCTTC.

This chain uses TRBV19 with TRBJ2-5, with 8 bases identical to TRBD2. After removal of 3 bases from V and 11 bases from J, the junction contained 11 bases not matched to a gene. CDR1 LNHDA and CDR2 SQIVND come from the germline V gene (reference sequence). The CDR3 length is 14 residues. This chain's CDR3 is CASSMQARGGEQYF. CDR3 coding DNA: TGTGCCAGTAGTATGCAAGCCCGGGGGGGTGAGCAGTACTTC.

This clone was recorded a few times. This rearrangement joins TRBV5-1 to TRBJ2-5; 9 bases line up with TRBD2. The germline V gene encodes CDR1 SGHRS and CDR2 YFSETQ. The CDR3 totals 15 residues. V shed 1 base and J 3 bases; nucleotides not matched to a gene: 4. As DNA, the CDR3 is TGCGCCAGCAGCTTGAGCGGGAGGCACGAAGAGACCCAGTACTTC. Its protein product is CASSLSGRHEETQYF.

This chain links TRBV2 with TRBJ2-1, with D possibly being TRBD2 (5 bases). The CDR3 length is 12 residues. V was clipped by 10 bases and J by 12 bases, with 19 bases between them. Germline V gene data show CDR1 as SNHLY and CDR2 as FYNNEI. The CDR3 is CAIPAEGPGQFF. The CDR3 DNA follows: TGTGCCATCCCCGCAGAGGGTCCGGGGCAGTTCTTC.

The V gene is TRBV6-1, the J gene TRBJ1-2; the D is unclear. CDR1 MNHNS and CDR2 SASEGT come from the germline V gene. Trimming stripped 2 bases from V and 5 bases from J, with 9 bases between. There are 13 residues in the CDR3. CDR3 DNA: TGTGCCAGCAGTGAATTGTCCTTATATGGCTACACCTTC. Its protein product is CASSELSLYGYTF.

J is TRBJ1-2 and V is TRBV6-5; possibly TRBD1 for D (6 bases). V gave up 7 bases and J gave up 6 bases, with 21 bases separating them. Germline V gene lookup returns CDR1 MNHEY and CDR2 SVGAGI. The CDR3 extends over 15 amino acids. This CDR3 reads CASIPVGGRRDGYTF. The CDR3 coding sequence is TGTGCCAGCATCCCCGTGGGGGGGCGGAGAGATGGCTACACCTTC.

This clone was observed a few times. The J gene is TRBJ1-4, the V gene TRBV11-2; tentatively, D is TRBD1 (5 bases). The length of the CDR3 is 15 residues. CDR1 and CDR2 (germline): SGHAT, FQNNGV. Trimming removed 1 base at V and 8 bases at J, with 14 bases between. CDR3 DNA: TGTGCCAGCAGCTTAGGGGGCAGGGCGGGGGAAAAACTGTTTTTT. This gives the protein CASSLGGRAGEKLFF.